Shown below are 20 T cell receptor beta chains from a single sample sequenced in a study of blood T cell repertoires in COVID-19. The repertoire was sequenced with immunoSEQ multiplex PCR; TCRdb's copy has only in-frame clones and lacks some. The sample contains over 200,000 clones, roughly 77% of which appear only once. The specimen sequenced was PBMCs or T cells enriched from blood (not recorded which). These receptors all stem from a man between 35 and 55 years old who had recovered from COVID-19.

As DNA, the CDR3 is TGTGCCAGTAGACAAGTTGGCGGCAGACGCACAGATACGCAGTATTTT. Translated: CASRQVGGRRTDTQYF. V and J are TRBV19 and TRBJ2-3; no clear D gene. From germline, CDR1 is LNHDA and CDR2 SQIVND (reference sequence). Trimming shortened V by 6 bases and J by 1 base, and 17 bases separated the two germline ends. The CDR3 spans 16 residues. The full variable domain, its missing parts supplied by reference TRBV19 and TRBJ2-3, is DGGITQSPKYLFRKEGQNVTLSCEQNLNHDAMYWYRQDPGQGLRLIYYSQIVNDFQKGDIAEGYSVSREKKESFPLTVTSAQKNPTAFYLCASRQVGGRRTDTQYFGPGTRLTVL.

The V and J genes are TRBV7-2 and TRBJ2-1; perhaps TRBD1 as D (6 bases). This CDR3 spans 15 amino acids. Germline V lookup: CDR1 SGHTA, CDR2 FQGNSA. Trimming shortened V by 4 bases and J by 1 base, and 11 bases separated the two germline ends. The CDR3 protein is CASSYYRESYNEQFF. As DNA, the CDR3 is TGTGCCAGCAGCTACTACAGGGAGTCCTACAATGAGCAGTTCTTC.

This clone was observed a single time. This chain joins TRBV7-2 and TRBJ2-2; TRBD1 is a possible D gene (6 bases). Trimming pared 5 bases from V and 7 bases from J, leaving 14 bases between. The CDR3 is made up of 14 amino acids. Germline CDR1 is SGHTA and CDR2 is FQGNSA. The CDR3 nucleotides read TGTGCCAGCAGCCAGGACAGTAGCCTCGGGGAGCTGTTTTTT. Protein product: CASSQDSSLGELFF.

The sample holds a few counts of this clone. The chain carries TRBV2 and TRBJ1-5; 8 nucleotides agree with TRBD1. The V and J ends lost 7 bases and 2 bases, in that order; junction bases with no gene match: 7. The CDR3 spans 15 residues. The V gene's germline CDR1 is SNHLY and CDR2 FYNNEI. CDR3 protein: CASIGQGAGNQPQHF. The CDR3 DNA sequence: TGTGCCAGCATCGGGCAGGGGGCTGGCAATCAGCCCCAGCATTTT.

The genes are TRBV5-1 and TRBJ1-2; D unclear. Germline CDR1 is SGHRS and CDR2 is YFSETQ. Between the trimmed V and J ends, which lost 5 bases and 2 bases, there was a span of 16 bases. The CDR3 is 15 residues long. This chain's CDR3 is CASSFVVGENYGYTF. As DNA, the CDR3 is TGCGCCAGCAGTTTTGTGGTCGGAGAGAACTATGGCTACACCTTC.

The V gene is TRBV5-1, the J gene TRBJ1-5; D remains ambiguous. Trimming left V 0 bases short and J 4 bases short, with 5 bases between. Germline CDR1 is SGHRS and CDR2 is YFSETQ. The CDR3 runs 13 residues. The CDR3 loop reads CASSLGHNQPQHF. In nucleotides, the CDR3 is TGCGCCAGCAGCTTGGGTCATAATCAGCCCCAGCATTTT. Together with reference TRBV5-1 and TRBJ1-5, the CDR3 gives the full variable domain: KAGVTQTPRYLIKTRGQQVTLSCSPISGHRSVSWYQQTPGQGLQFLFEYFSETQRNKGNFPGRFSGRQFSNSRSEMNVSTLELGDSALYLCASSLGHNQPQHFGDGTRLSIL.

The CDR3 DNA follows: TGTGCCAGCAGCCAAAGAGGTCGGGTTCAGCAGTACTTC. Amino acid sequence: CASSQRGRVQQYF. The genes are TRBV3-1 (or the pseudogene TRBV3-2) and TRBJ2-7, with D hard to call. Looked up from germline, CDR1 is LGHDT and CDR2 is YNNKEL (reference sequence). Trimming pared 2 bases from V and 8 bases from J, leaving 13 bases between. The CDR3 runs 13 residues.

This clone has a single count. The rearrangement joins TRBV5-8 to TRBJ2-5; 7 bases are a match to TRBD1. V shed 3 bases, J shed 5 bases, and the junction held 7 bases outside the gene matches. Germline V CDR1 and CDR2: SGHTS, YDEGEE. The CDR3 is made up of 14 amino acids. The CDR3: CASSSRQGWETQYF. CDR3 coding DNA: TGTGCCAGCAGCTCCCGACAGGGCTGGGAGACCCAGTACTTC. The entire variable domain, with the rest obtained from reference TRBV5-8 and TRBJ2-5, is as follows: EAGVTQSPTHLIKTRGQQATLRCSPISGHTSVYWYQQALGLGLQFLLWYDEGEERNRGNFPPRFSGRQFPNYSSELNVNALELEDSALYLCASSSRQGWETQYFGPGTRLLVL.

DNA of the CDR3: TGTGCCAGCAGCCAGGGACAGGGGAGCAATCAGCCCCAGCATTTT. It yields the protein CASSQGQGSNQPQHF. The rearrangement joins TRBV7-8 to TRBJ1-5, with 10 bases fitting TRBD1. This CDR3 contains 15 residues. V shed 5 bases and J 1 base; nucleotides not matched to a gene: 2. CDR1 and CDR2 (germline): SGHVS, FQNEAQ.

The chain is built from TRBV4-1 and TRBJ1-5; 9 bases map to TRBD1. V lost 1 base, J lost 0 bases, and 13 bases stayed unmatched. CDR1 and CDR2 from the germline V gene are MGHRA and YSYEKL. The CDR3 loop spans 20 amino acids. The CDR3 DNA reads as TGCGCCAGCAGCCAAGCCCGGCCCGGGACAGGGACCTATAGCAATCAGCCCCAGCATTTT. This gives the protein CASSQARPGTGTYSNQPQHF.

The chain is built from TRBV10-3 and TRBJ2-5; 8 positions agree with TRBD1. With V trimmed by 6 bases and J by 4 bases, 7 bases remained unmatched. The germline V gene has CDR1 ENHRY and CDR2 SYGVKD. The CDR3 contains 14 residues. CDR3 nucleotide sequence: TGTGCCATCAGCGCTGGACAGGGCCGAGAGACCCAGTACTTC. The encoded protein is CAISAGQGRETQYF.

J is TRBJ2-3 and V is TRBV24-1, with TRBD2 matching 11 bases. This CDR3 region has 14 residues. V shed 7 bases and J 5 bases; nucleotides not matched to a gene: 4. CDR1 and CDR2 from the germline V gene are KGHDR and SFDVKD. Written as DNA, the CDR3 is TGTGCCACCAGGACTAGCGGGATGGTAGATACGCAGTATTTT. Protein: CATRTSGMVDTQYF.

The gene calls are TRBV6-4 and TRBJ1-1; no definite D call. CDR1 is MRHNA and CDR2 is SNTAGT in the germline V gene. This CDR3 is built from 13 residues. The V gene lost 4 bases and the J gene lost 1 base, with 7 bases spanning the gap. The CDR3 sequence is CASSVNKNTEAFF. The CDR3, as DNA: TGTGCCAGCAGTGTAAACAAGAACACTGAAGCTTTCTTT.

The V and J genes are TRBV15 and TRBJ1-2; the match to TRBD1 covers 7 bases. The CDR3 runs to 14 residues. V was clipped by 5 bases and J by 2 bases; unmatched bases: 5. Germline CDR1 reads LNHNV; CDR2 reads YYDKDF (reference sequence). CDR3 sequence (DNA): TGTGCCACCAGCGACAGGGTTACCAACTATGGCTACACCTTC. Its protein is CATSDRVTNYGYTF.

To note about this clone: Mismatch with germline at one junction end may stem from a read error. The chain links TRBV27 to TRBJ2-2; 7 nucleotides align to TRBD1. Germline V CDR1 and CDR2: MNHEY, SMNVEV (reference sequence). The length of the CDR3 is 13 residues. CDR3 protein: CAGRDSNTGELFF. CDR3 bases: TGTGCCGGCAGGGACAGCAACACCGGGGAGCTGTTTTTT.

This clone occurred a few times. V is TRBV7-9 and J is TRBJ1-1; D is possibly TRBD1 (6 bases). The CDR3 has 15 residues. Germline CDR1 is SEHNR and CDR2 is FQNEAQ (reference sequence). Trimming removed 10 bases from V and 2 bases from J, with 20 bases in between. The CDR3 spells CATQTNRATNTEAFF. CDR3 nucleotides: TGTGCCACCCAGACCAACAGGGCGACCAACACTGAAGCTTTCTTT.

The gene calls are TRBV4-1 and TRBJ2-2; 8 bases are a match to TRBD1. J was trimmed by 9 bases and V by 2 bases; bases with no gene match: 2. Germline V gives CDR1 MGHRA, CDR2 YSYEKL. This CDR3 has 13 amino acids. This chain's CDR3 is CASSQNRGWELFF. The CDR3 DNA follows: TGCGCCAGCAGCCAAAACAGGGGGTGGGAGCTGTTTTTT.

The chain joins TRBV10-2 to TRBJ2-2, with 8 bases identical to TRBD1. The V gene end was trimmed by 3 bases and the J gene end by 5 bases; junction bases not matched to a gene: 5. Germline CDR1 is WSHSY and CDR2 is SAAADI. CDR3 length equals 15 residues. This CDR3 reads CASSDGQGGTGELFF. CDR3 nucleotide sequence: TGCGCCAGCAGTGACGGACAGGGAGGAACCGGGGAGCTGTTTTTT.

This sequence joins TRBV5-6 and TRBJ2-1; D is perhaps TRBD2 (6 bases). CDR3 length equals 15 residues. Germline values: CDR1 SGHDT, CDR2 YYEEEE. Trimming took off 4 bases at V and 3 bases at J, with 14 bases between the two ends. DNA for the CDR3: TGTGCCAGCAGCGGTGGGAGGAGAAGCTACAATGAGCAGTTCTTC. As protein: CASSGGRRSYNEQFF.

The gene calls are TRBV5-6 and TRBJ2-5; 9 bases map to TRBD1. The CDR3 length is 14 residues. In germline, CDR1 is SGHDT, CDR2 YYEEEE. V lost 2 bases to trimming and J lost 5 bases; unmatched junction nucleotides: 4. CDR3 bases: TGTGCCAGCAGCTTTACAGGGGGCTGGGAGACCCAGTACTTC. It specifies CASSFTGGWETQYF. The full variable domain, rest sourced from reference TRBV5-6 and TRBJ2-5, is DAGVTQSPTHLIKTRGQQVTLRCSPKSGHDTVSWYQQALGQGPQFIFQYYEEEERQRGNFPDRFSGHQFPNYSSELNVNALLLGDSALYLCASSFTGGWETQYFGPGTRLLVL.